This T cell receptor (beta chain) was recorded in a study of T cells expressing NK-cell markers. The wider study: Serological testing identified seven of the eight sequenced donors as HCMV-seropositive and one as seronegative. Study conclusions and caveats: In a handful of donors, dominant NKG2C+ clonotypes were roughly 1.0-7.0% of CD8+ T cells.

Comment on this clonotype: Its target is unknown.

TCR beta cDNA was made by 5'RACE template switching with UMIs. TCRdb re-called the 5' RACE reads and catalogs CDR3 proteins one per entry, DNA excluded. The sample's table shows 500,000 to 600,000 distinct CDR3 sequences. Germline-derived CDR1 and CDR2 are MNHEY and SMNVEV (reference sequence). The CDR3 extends over 16 amino acids. The TCR sequence derives from a man younger than 30 in good health. The sequenced material came from blood T cells: a sorted CD56 or NKG2C T cell subset, CD4+ or CD8+ T cells, or bulk PBMC T cells (not recorded which). This sequence joins TRBV27 and TRBJ2-6; TCRdb returns TRBD2, unconfirmable since there is no DNA. CDR3 loop: CASSPTSISGANVLTF.